The clone carrying this TCR beta chain was counted a single time. This sample stems from a study of control samples from healthy donors and cancer patients. Measured with immunoSEQ multiplex PCR; TCRdb has only the in-frame clones, and not every one. The sample has 150,000 to 200,000 clones, 90% seen once. The CDR3 runs to 13 residues. The germline CDR1 and CDR2 sequences are SGHAT and FQNNGV. V dropped 0 bases and J dropped 5 bases, with 8 bases sitting between them. Sample: blood. This receptor was identified in a woman aged 45-65 years in good health. The chain couples TRBV11-2 to TRBJ2-7; weak D call: TRBD2 (5 bases). The CDR3 sequence: CASSLDMRDEQYF. The CDR3 nucleotides read TGTGCCAGCAGCTTAGATATGCGGGACGAGCAGTACTTC.